The 8 T cell receptor beta chains below all came from one sample that was sequenced in a study of identical twins. TCRdb itself ran the 5' RACE reads through MiXCR, one entry per CDR3 protein. The sample records roughly 1.6 million distinct CDR3 sequences, roughly 35% being singletons. Material: cord blood. These receptors originate from a newborn girl in good health.

This clonotype was detected only a few times. The rearrangement links TRBV2 to TRBJ2-7; 7 nucleotides line up with TRBD2. Germline values: CDR1 SNHLY, CDR2 FYNNEI. CDR3 length: 15 residues. The J segment lost 6 bases and the V segment lost 4 bases, leaving 12 bases of the junction unmatched. CDR3 in DNA: TGTGCCAGCAGTGCCCCTTCTAGAGCGGGGCTCGAGCAGTACTTC. Translating gives CASSAPSRAGLEQYF.

The gene calls are TRBV4-2 and TRBJ1-5; TRBD1 agrees at 12 bases. The ends lost 3 bases at V and 1 base at J; junction bases unmatched: 4. This CDR3 spans 17 amino acids. CDR1 is LGHNA and CDR2 is YNFKEQ in the germline V gene. CDR3 sequence reads: CASSQPGTGGSNQPQHF. The CDR3, as DNA: TGTGCCAGCAGCCAGCCCGGGACAGGGGGCAGCAATCAGCCCCAGCATTTT.

The V and J genes are TRBV7-9 and TRBJ2-1; TRBD2 aligns across 9 bases. Losses at the gene ends were 2 bases for V and 9 bases for J; bases not matched to a gene: 8. The germline gives CDR1 SEHNR, CDR2 FQNEAQ (reference sequence). The CDR3 has 15 amino acids. The CDR3: CASSLFSGGHREQFF. CDR3 bases: TGTGCCAGCAGCTTATTCAGCGGGGGGCATCGTGAGCAGTTCTTC.

The chain couples TRBV7-9 to TRBJ2-2; no definite D call. V was cut by 2 bases and J by 5 bases, with 12 bases left in between. There are 15 residues in the CDR3. Germline lookup yields CDR1 SEHNR and CDR2 FQNEAQ (reference sequence). This CDR3 reads CASSLSHAWTGELFF. Here the CDR3 DNA reads TGTGCCAGCAGCTTAAGTCACGCGTGGACCGGGGAGCTGTTTTTT.

This clonotype showed up just a few times. The chain combines TRBV7-2 with TRBJ1-2; D remains unclear. V was pared by 2 bases and J by 4 bases, with 14 bases between. There are 15 residues in the CDR3. From germline, CDR1 is SGHTA and CDR2 FQGNSA. CDR3 in DNA: TGTGCCAGCAGCTTATCGGGAAGGGCCTCCTATGGCTACACCTTC. It specifies CASSLSGRASYGYTF.

This clonotype was recorded a few times. The rearrangement links TRBV10-3 to TRBJ2-1, with TRBD2 matching over 14 bases. The germline gives CDR1 ENHRY, CDR2 SYGVKD. With V trimmed by 1 base and J by 8 bases, 7 bases remained unmatched. The CDR3 consists of 17 residues. The DNA of the CDR3 is TGTGCCATCAGTGAGTTCCCGGGACTAGCGGGGGACGATGAGCAGTTCTTC. Translating gives CAISEFPGLAGDDEQFF.

This clonotype was counted between two and nine times. Given a much more abundant clone one base away, this may be a read error. The rearrangement links TRBV20-1 to TRBJ2-7; no reliable D call. Trimming removed 4 bases at V and 0 bases at J, with 4 bases between. The CDR3 has 11 amino acids. Germline assignment: CDR1 DFQATT and CDR2 SNEGSKA (reference sequence). The CDR3: CSAMDSYEQYF. The CDR3 DNA reads as TGCAGTGCTATGGACTCCTACGAGCAGTACTTC.

V usage is TRBV6-6 and J usage is TRBJ1-2, with TRBD1 matching 7 bases. CDR1 MNHNY and CDR2 SVGAGI come from the germline V gene (reference sequence). The length of the CDR3 is 17 residues. V dropped 2 bases and J dropped 1; count of bases not matched to a gene: 10. The CDR3 nucleotides read TGTGCCAGCAGTTACCCGTCACAGGGGAATAATAACTATGGCTACACCTTC. Residues: CASSYPSQGNNNYGYTF.